Here is one TCR beta chain with its context. These data originate in a study of blood T cell repertoires in COVID-19. Study processing details: By means of reference gene primer amplification, nucleated cell counts were estimated. Clones were read by immunoSEQ multiplex PCR, and TCRdb kept only the in-frame ones, dropping some. V, J and clone size were drawn from that table, and D and trimming were deduced from the DNA. Altogether about 210,000 clones are present, almost 85% being singletons, with the ten largest covering roughly 7.6%. This TCR derives from a woman aged 50 to 60 with active or convalescent COVID-19. The source material was peripheral blood.

CDR3 residues: CASSLDRYEQYF. The DNA for the CDR3 is TGTGCCAGCAGCTTAGATCGCTACGAGCAGTACTTC. J is TRBJ2-7 and V is TRBV11-2; unclear D gene. CDR1 SGHAT and CDR2 FQNNGV come from the germline V gene. The CDR3 is 12 residues long. Trimming cost V 0 bases and J 3 bases, with 3 bases left between them.